This T cell receptor beta chain was sequenced for a study of CD8+ T cells in alopecia areata. Only a few counts were recorded for this clone. RNA, once extracted, was reverse transcribed into cDNA for use as the sequencing template. Sequencing was performed with immunoSEQ multiplex PCR; in TCRdb, only in-frame clones are kept and a portion is missing. The top ten hold 10% of the sample, which has 180,000 or so clones, about 47% seen once. Treatment given: oral pan-JAK inhibitor, 5-10 mg twice daily. The sequence was obtained from a human donor with alopecia areata. The material was CD8+ T cells sorted from blood, obtained around week 52, from a patient treated with tofacitinib.

CDR3 amino acids: CASSWTSVSYNEQFF. CDR3 DNA: TGCGCCAGCAGCTGGACTAGCGTCTCCTACAATGAGCAGTTCTTC. The chain employs TRBV5-1 and TRBJ2-1; 9 bases fit TRBD2. V gave up 3 bases and J gave up 0 bases; unmatched junction bases: 1. The CDR3 sequence is 15 residues long. Per the germline V gene, CDR1 is SGHRS and CDR2 is YFSETQ. Full variable domain (rest looked up from reference TRBV5-1 and TRBJ2-1): KAGVTQTPRYLIKTRGQQVTLSCSPISGHRSVSWYQQTPGQGLQFLFEYFSETQRNKGNFPGRFSGRQFSNSRSEMNVSTLELGDSALYLCASSWTSVSYNEQFFGPGTRLTVL.